Presented here are 7 T cell receptor beta chains from one specimen sequenced in a study of cytomegalovirus exposure and HLA in healthy donors. Primers: 60 Vbeta forward and 13 Jbeta reverse. Generated by immunoSEQ multiplex PCR, the TCRdb table keeps only in-frame clones and is missing some. The sample lists 120,000 to 150,000 clones; around 83% were seen once. Sequences were obtained from PBMCs. These receptors originate from a male donor in good health and CMV-seropositive.

The chain is built from TRBV6-5 and TRBJ1-2; D gene ambiguous. Germline V lookup: CDR1 MNHEY, CDR2 SVGAGI. The V and J ends lost 5 bases and 2 bases respectively, with 9 bases between them. This CDR3 has 13 amino acids. This CDR3 reads CASSPRENYGYTF. The CDR3 nucleotides are TGTGCCAGCAGTCCACGGGAGAACTATGGCTACACCTTC.

The genes are TRBV7-2 and TRBJ2-1, with 7 bases identical to TRBD2. Germline CDR1 and CDR2: SGHTA and FQGNSA. CDR3 length: 15 residues. V dropped 4 bases and J dropped 4; count of bases not matched to a gene: 7. CDR3 DNA sequence: TGTGCCAGCAGCTGGGGAGGGGCCGCTTACAATGAGCAGTTCTTC. Its translation: CASSWGGAAYNEQFF.

V and J are TRBV10-3 and TRBJ1-2, with D possibly being TRBD1 (6 bases). V dropped 4 bases and J dropped 2 bases, with 14 bases sitting between them. The CDR3 totals 15 residues. CDR1 and CDR2 (germline): ENHRY, SYGVKD. This CDR3 reads CAISGKLGTNYGYTF. CDR3 DNA: TGTGCCATCAGTGGCAAGTTGGGGACAAACTATGGCTACACCTTC.

V and J are TRBV6-5 and TRBJ1-2; weak D call: TRBD1 (6 bases). The CDR3 totals 14 residues. CDR1 MNHEY and CDR2 SVGAGI come from the germline V gene. Trimming pared 2 bases from V and 7 bases from J, leaving 14 bases between. CDR3 nucleotide sequence: TGTGCCAGCAGTTACCCCTCCCAGGGGATTGGCTACACCTTC. It encodes CASSYPSQGIGYTF.

The chain uses TRBV7-9 and TRBJ2-1; 8 bases map to TRBD1. There are 14 residues in the CDR3. V was pared by 3 bases and J by 8 bases, with 6 bases of the junction left unmatched. Germline CDR1 and CDR2: SEHNR and FQNEAQ (reference sequence). The CDR3 spells CASSFDRGRDEQFF. Written as DNA, the CDR3 is TGTGCCAGCAGCTTCGACAGGGGAAGAGATGAGCAGTTCTTC.

This clone was picked up a small number of times. In nucleotides, the CDR3 is TGTGCCAGCAGTCTCTCCCCCACTAATGAAAAACTGTTTTTT. Protein sequence: CASSLSPTNEKLFF. The chain links TRBV6-1 to TRBJ1-4; no clear D. The V gene's germline CDR1 is MNHNS and CDR2 SASEGT. Trimming removed 5 bases at V and 2 bases at J, with 9 bases between. This CDR3 is 14 amino acids long.

The chain employs TRBV4-2 and TRBJ2-6, with 11 bases lining up with TRBD1. The V gene's germline CDR1 is LGHNA and CDR2 YNFKEQ. With V trimmed by 4 bases and J by 0 bases, 8 bases remained unmatched. CDR3 size: 19 residues. The CDR3 coding sequence is TGTGCCAGCAGCCTCGAGTTGGGACAGGGGGTCTCTGGGGCCAACGTCCTGACTTTC. Its protein product is CASSLELGQGVSGANVLTF.